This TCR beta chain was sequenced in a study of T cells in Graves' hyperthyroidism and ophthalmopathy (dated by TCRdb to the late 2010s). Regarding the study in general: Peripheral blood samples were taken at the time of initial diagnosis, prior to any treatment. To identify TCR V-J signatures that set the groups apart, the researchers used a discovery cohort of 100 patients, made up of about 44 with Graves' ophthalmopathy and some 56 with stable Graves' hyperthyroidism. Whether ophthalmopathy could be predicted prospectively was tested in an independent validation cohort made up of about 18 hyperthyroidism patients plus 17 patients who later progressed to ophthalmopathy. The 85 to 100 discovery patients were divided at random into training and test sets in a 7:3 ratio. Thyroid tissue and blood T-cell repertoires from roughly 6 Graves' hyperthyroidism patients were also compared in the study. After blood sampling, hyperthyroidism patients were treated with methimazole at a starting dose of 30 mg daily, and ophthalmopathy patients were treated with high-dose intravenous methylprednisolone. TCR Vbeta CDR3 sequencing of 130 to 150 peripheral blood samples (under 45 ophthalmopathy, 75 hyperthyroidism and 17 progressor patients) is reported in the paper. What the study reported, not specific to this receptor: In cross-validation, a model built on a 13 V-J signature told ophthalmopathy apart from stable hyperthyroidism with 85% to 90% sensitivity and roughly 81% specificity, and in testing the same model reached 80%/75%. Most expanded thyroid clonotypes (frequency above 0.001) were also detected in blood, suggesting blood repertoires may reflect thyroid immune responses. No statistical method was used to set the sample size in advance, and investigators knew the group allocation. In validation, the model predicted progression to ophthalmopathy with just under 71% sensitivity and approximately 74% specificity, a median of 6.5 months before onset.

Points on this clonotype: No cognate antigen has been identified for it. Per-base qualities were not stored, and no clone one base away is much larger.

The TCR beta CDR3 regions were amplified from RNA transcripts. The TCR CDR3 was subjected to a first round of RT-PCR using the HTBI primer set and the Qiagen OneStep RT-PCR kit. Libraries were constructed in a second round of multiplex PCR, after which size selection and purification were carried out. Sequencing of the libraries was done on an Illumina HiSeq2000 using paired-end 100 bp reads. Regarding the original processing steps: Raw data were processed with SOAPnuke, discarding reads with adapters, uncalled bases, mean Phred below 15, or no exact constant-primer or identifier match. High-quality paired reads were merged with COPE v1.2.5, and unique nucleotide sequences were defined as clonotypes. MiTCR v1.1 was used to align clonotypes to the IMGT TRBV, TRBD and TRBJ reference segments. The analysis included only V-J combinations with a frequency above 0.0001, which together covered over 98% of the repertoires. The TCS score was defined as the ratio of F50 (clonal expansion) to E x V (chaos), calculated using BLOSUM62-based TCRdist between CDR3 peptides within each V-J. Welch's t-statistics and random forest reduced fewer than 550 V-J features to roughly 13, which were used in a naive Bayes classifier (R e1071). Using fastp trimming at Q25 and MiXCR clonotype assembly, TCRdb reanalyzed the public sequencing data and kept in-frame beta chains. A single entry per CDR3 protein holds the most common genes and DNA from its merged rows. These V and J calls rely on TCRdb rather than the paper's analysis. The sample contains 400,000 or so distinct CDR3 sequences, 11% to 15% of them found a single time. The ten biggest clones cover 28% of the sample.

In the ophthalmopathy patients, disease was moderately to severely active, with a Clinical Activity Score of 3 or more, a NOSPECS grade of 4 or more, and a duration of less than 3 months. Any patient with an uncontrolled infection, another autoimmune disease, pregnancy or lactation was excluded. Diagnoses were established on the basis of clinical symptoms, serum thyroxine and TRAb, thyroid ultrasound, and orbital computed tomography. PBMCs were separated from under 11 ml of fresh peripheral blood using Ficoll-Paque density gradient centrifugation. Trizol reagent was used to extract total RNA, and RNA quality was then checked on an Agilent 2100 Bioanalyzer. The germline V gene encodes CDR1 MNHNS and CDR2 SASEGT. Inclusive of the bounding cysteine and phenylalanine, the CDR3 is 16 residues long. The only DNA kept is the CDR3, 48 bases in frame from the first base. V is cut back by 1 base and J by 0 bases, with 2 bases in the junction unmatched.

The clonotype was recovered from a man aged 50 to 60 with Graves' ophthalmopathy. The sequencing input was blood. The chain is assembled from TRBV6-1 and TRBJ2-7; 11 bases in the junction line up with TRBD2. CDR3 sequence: CASSEVGTSGSYEQYF. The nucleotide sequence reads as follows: TGTGCCAGCAGTGAAGTCGGGACTAGCGGCTCCTACGAGCAGTACTTC.